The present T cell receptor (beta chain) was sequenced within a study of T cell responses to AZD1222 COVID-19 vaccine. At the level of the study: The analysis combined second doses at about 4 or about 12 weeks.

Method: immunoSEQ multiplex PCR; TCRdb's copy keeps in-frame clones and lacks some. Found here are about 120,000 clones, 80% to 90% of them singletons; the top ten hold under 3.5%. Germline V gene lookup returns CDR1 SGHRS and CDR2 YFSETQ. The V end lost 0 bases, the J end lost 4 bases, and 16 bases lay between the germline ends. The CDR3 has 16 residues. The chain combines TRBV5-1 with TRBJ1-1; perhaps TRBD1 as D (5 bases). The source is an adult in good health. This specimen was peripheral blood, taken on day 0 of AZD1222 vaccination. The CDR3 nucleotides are TGCGCCAGCAGCTTGGCTACGGGACCGCGGACCACTGAAGCTTTCTTT. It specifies CASSLATGPRTTEAFF.